This T cell receptor beta chain comes out of a study of neurological immune-mediated disorders. Regarding the study as a whole: None of the CDR3 amino acid sequences found in expanded clones was shared across subjects. This suggests that the TCR-beta repertoires were private in all groups.

Note on this clonotype: What it binds is unknown.

5'RACE with 10-nucleotide random UMIs produced the cDNA. TCRdb passed the 5' RACE reads through MiXCR, listing each CDR3 protein once. The sample has around 56,000 distinct CDR3 sequences, 24% seen once. The time point denotes: technical triplicate 2. The unsorted libraries were generated from a total of 2 million PBMCs, which had been stored in RNAlater at -80 C. Input material: PBMCs. The clonotype comes from a man between 60 and 75 years old with HTLV-1-associated myelopathy (HAM/TSP).

The CDR3 region is CASSLGDGNSPLHF. The CDR3 DNA follows: TGTGCCAGCAGCTTAGGGGACGGTAATTCACCCCTCCACTTT. The chain employs TRBV7-9 and TRBJ1-6; tentative D call: TRBD1 (5 bases). The V gene lost 1 base and the J gene lost 6 bases, with 7 bases spanning the gap. This CDR3 comprises 14 residues. The germline gives CDR1 SEHNR, CDR2 FQNEAQ (reference sequence).